The 13 T cell receptor beta chains below were found in one sample sequenced in a study of Ad26.COV2.S vaccination and SARS-CoV-2 variants (TCRdb year 2021). The treatment or condition label for this specimen denotes: about 20 received Ad26.COV2.S at low or high dose, single or two shots; about five received placebo; per-sample allocation not given. Repertoires of vaccine and placebo recipients were sequenced from samples collected on day 63 after the first injection. The library was made by the immunoSEQ multiplex PCR assay. The immuneACCESS repertoire file appears here via TCRdb, limited to in-frame rearrangements. These files lack a portion of the clones; in checked studies, under half of the deficit traces to unresolved V genes, and the cause of the others is not known. The sample includes hundreds of thousands of clones, with around 90% observed a single time. The ten top clones hold around 3.6% of the sample.

The specimen comprised peripheral blood, sampled in a trial of Ad26.COV2.S vaccine versus placebo. All receptors come from a person between 18 and 65 years old who received the Ad26.COV2.S COVID-19 vaccine or a placebo.

The chain couples TRBV5-1 to TRBJ1-1; possibly TRBD1 for D (5 bases). Germline assignment: CDR1 SGHRS and CDR2 YFSETQ. The CDR3 has 14 amino acids. V shed 1 base and J shed 0 bases, with 7 bases lying between them. This chain's CDR3 is CASSLTGLNTEAFF. The CDR3 DNA reads TGCGCCAGCAGCTTGACAGGCCTGAACACTGAAGCTTTCTTT.

The chain has TRBV29-1 and TRBJ1-1; a possible D gene is TRBD1 (5 bases). CDR1 SQVTM and CDR2 ANQGSEA come from the germline V gene. Trimming stripped 6 bases from V and 11 bases from J, with 13 bases between. This CDR3 is built from 10 residues. The CDR3 loop is CSVSGGTAFF. Written as DNA, the CDR3 is TGCAGCGTGAGCGGGGGTACTGCTTTCTTT. Using reference TRBV29-1 and TRBJ1-1 for the parts outside the CDR3, the full variable domain is SAVISQKPSRDICQRGTSLTIQCQVDSQVTMMFWYRQQPGQSLTLIATANQGSEATYESGFVIDKFPISRPNLTFSTLTVSNMSPEDSSIYLCSVSGGTAFFGQGTRLTVV.

This chain uses TRBV9 with TRBJ2-1; D may be TRBD1 (5 bases). This CDR3 region has 14 residues. Trimming left V 0 bases short and J 9 bases short, with 13 bases between. CDR1 and CDR2 (germline): SGDLS, YYNGEE. The CDR3 DNA reads TGTGCCAGCAGCGTAGCCCGGGCAACAGGTGAGCAGTTCTTC. Translated: CASSVARATGEQFF.

J is TRBJ1-1 and V is TRBV6-2 or TRBV6-3, with D possibly being TRBD1 (5 bases). Trimming stripped 2 bases from V and 0 bases from J, with 7 bases between. Germline V gene data show CDR1 as MNHEY and CDR2 as SVGEGT. This CDR3 has 14 amino acids. The CDR3 DNA follows: TGTGCCAGCAGTTACGGGGGATTGAACACTGAAGCTTTCTTT. Its protein product is CASSYGGLNTEAFF.

The CDR3 region is CSVEAQGRDTEAFF. For the CDR3, the DNA is TGCAGCGTTGAAGCGCAGGGGAGGGACACTGAAGCTTTCTTT. V and J are TRBV29-1 and TRBJ1-1, with D maybe TRBD1 (6 bases). V dropped 1 base and J dropped 3 bases, with 12 bases sitting between them. The CDR3 has 14 residues. CDR1 SQVTM and CDR2 ANQGSEA come from the germline V gene.

V and J are TRBV9 and TRBJ2-7, with 7 bases lining up with TRBD1. Germline V gene lookup returns CDR1 SGDLS and CDR2 YYNGEE. Trimming removed 0 bases from V and 5 bases from J; junction bases left unmatched: 5. This CDR3 is 14 amino acids long. The CDR3 sequence: CASSVGDRVHEQYF. As DNA, the CDR3 is TGTGCCAGCAGCGTAGGAGACAGGGTCCACGAGCAGTACTTC.

This clone came up a few times. The chain employs TRBV27 and TRBJ2-7; D is possibly TRBD1 (6 bases). Germline lookup yields CDR1 MNHEY and CDR2 SMNVEV (reference sequence). Trimming left V 10 bases short and J 3 bases short, with 19 bases between. This CDR3 has 14 amino acids. This chain's CDR3 is CAILNFRGNYEQYF. CDR3 nucleotide sequence: TGTGCCATCCTCAACTTCAGGGGAAACTACGAGCAGTACTTC.

In its sample, this clone was seen a few times. This sample also contains other DNA sequences that code for the same CDR3. The chain recombines TRBV5-1 with TRBJ1-5; D unresolved. Germline-derived CDR1 and CDR2 are SGHRS and YFSETQ. Trimming removed 4 bases from V and 0 bases from J, with 8 bases in between. This CDR3 spans 14 amino acids. CDR3 protein: CASSPGDSNQPQHF. CDR3 nucleotide sequence: TGCGCCAGCAGCCCCGGGGATAGCAATCAGCCCCAGCATTTT.

The chain has TRBV7-9 and TRBJ1-2; 7 nucleotides align to TRBD1. This CDR3 region has 16 residues. V was clipped by 1 base and J by 6 bases; unmatched bases: 11. The germline CDR1 and CDR2 sequences are SEHNR and FQNEAQ (reference sequence). The CDR3 spells CASSLVGDSARHGYTF. The CDR3 nucleotides are TGTGCCAGCAGCTTAGTGGGGGACAGCGCCCGGCATGGCTACACCTTC.

The V gene is TRBV6-5, the J gene TRBJ1-4; D is unresolved. Germline CDR1 and CDR2: MNHEY and SVGAGI. The CDR3 has 12 amino acids. V lost 2 bases and J 8 bases, leaving 6 bases between the germline ends. CDR3 in amino acids: CASSYAGEKLFF. The CDR3 region has the DNA TGTGCCAGCAGTTACGCAGGAGAAAAACTGTTTTTT.

The V gene is TRBV29-1, the J gene TRBJ1-1, with no clear D. The V gene's germline CDR1 is SQVTM and CDR2 ANQGSEA. With 5 bases removed from V and 7 bases from J, the gap between germline ends came to 20 bases. The CDR3 is 14 amino acids. The CDR3 DNA sequence: TGCAGCGTTCGAATCGAGGGAGGCTGGAATGAAGCTTTCTTT. Encoded protein: CSVRIEGGWNEAFF.

For the CDR3, the DNA is TGTGCCAGCAGCTTAACACCAGGGACCTTCACTGAAGCTTTCTTT. Translated, it gives CASSLTPGTFTEAFF. The rearrangement uses TRBV7-6 and TRBJ1-1; the D gene is possibly TRBD1 (5 bases). From germline, CDR1 is SGHVS and CDR2 FNYEAQ. This CDR3 has 15 amino acids. The V and J ends lost 2 bases and 4 bases respectively, with 14 bases between them.

The chain is built from TRBV9 and TRBJ1-5; 11 positions agree with TRBD1. V was clipped by 4 bases and J by 4 bases; unmatched bases: 4. This CDR3 contains 15 residues. CDR1 is SGDLS and CDR2 is YYNGEE in the germline V gene. The CDR3 loop is CASSSGQGGNQPQHF. Here the CDR3 DNA reads TGTGCCAGCAGCTCGGGACAGGGGGGGAATCAGCCCCAGCATTTT. Based on the CDR3 plus reference TRBV9 and TRBJ1-5, the full variable domain is DSGVTQTPKHLITATGQRVTLRCSPRSGDLSVYWYQQSLDQGLQFLIQYYNGEERAKGNILERFSAQQFPDLHSELNLSSLELGDSALYFCASSSGQGGNQPQHFGDGTRLSIL.